This TCR beta chain was obtained from a study of T cells in Graves' hyperthyroidism and ophthalmopathy. Amplification of TCR beta CDR3 regions used RNA as the template. First-round RT-PCR with HTBI primers amplified the TCR CDR3 region. MiXCR was run by TCRdb on the multiplex PCR reads, yielding one entry per CDR3 protein. The top ten clones hold around a sixth of a sample with about 480,000 distinct CDR3 sequences, over 13% of them seen once. Per the germline V gene, CDR1 is SQVTM and CDR2 is ANQGSEA. This CDR3 contains 14 residues. V was shortened by 0 bases and J by 0 bases, with 6 bases between the two germline ends. This clonotype was detected many times.

Sequencing was carried out using blood. The chain couples TRBV29-1 to TRBJ2-4; no reliable D call. The TCR originated in a woman between 18 and 30 years old with Graves' hyperthyroidism. Written as DNA, the CDR3 is TGCAGCGTTGAAGATCGGCTAGCCAAAAACATTCAGTACTTC. Amino acids: CSVEDRLAKNIQYF.